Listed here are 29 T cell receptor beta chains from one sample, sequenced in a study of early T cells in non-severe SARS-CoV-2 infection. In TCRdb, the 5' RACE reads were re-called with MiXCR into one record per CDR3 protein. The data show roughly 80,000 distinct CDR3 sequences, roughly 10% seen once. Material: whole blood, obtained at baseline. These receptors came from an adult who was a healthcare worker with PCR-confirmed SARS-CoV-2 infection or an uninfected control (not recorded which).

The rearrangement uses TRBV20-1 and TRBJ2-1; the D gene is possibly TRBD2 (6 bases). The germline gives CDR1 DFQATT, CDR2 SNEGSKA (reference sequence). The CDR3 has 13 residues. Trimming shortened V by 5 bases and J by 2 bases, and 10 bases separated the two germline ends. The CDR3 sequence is CSARDSAYNEQFF. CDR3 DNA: TGCAGTGCTCGGGACTCGGCCTACAATGAGCAGTTCTTC.

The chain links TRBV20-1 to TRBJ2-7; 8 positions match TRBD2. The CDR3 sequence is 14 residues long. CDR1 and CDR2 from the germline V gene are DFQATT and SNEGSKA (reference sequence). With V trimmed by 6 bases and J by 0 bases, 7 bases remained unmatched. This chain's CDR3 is CSARTSGSSYEQYF. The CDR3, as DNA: TGCAGTGCCAGAACTAGCGGAAGCTCCTACGAGCAGTACTTC.

The CDR3 loop reads CASSHSGGREETQYF. CDR3 coding DNA: TGCGCCAGCAGCCATAGCGGGGGGCGGGAGGAGACCCAGTACTTC. The chain combines TRBV4-3 with TRBJ2-5; 10 nucleotides match TRBD2. This CDR3 is built from 15 residues. With 3 bases clipped from V and 5 bases from J, the junction kept 6 bases outside the gene matches. CDR1 is LGHNA, CDR2 YSLEER, per germline.

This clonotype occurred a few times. The CDR3 bases are TGCAGCGTTGATTCCCCTGCGGGGAATGACGTTGGTGGCTACACCTTC. It encodes CSVDSPAGNDVGGYTF. This chain uses TRBV29-1 with TRBJ1-2; no clear D. CDR3 length equals 16 residues. V shed 3 bases and J shed 7 bases, with 24 bases lying between them. Germline CDR1 and CDR2: SQVTM and ANQGSEA.

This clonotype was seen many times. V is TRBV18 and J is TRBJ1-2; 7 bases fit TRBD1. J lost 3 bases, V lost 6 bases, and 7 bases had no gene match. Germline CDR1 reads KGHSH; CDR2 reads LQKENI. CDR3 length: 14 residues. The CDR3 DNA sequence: TGTGCCAGCTCTCCAAGACAGGGTGACTATGGCTACACCTTC. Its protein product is CASSPRQGDYGYTF.

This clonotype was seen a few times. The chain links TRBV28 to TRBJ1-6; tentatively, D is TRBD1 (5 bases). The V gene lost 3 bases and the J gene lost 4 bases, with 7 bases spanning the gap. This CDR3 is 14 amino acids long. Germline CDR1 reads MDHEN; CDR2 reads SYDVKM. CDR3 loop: CASSFRQYNSPLHF. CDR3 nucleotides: TGTGCCAGCAGTTTTCGACAGTATAATTCACCCCTCCACTTT.

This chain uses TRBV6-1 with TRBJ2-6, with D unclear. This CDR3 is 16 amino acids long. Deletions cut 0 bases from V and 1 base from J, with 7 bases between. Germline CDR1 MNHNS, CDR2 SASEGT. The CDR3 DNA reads TGTGCCAGCAGTGAAGCGCTAGGGTCTGGGGCCAACGTCCTGACTTTC. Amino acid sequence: CASSEALGSGANVLTF.

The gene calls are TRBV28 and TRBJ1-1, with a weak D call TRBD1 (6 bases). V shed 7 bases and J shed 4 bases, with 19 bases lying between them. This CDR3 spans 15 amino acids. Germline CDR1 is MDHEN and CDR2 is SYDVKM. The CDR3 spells CASIPGAGVLTEAFF. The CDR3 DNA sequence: TGTGCCAGCATCCCAGGGGCGGGGGTTCTCACTGAAGCTTTCTTT.

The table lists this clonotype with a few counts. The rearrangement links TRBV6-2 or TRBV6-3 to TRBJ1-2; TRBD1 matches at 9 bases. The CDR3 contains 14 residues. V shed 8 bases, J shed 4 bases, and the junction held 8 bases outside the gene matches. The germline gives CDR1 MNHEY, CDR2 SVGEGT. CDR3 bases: TGTGCCAGCGGAAATACAGGGGGCGGCTATGGCTACACCTTC. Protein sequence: CASGNTGGGYGYTF.

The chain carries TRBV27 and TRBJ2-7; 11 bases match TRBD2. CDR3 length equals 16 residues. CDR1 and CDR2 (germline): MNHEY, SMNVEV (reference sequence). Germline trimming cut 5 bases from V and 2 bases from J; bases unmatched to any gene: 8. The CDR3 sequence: CASSPLAGDTAYEQYF. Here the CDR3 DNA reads TGTGCCAGCAGTCCACTAGCGGGGGATACCGCCTACGAGCAGTACTTC.

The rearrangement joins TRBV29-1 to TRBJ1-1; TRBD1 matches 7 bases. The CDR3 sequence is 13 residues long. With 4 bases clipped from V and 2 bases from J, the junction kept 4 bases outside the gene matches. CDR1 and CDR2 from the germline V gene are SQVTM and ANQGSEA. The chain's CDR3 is CSVVLGGNTEAFF. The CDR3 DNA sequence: TGCAGCGTTGTTTTAGGGGGCAACACTGAAGCTTTCTTT.

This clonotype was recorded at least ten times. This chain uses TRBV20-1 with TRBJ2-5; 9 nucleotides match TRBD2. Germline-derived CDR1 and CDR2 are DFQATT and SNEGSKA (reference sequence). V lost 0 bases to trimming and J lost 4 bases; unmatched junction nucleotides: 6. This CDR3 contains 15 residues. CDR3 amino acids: CSAREAGGRVETQYF. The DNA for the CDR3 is TGCAGTGCTAGAGAAGCGGGGGGAAGAGTAGAGACCCAGTACTTC.

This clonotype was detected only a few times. The CDR3 region has the DNA TGTGCCACCAGCAGTATGAACGAGCAGTACTTC. Translating it yields CATSSMNEQYF. V gene TRBV15 combines with J gene TRBJ2-7, with D unclear. Germline lookup yields CDR1 LNHNV and CDR2 YYDKDF (reference sequence). This CDR3 spans 11 amino acids. Trimming left V 3 bases short and J 5 bases short, with 5 bases between.

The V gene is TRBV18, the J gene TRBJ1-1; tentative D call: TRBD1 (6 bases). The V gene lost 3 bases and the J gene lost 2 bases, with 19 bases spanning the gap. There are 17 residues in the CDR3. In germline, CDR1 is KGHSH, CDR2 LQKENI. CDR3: CASSPSRRGSFNTEAFF. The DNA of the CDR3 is TGTGCCAGCTCACCGAGTCGCAGGGGCTCCTTTAACACTGAAGCTTTCTTT. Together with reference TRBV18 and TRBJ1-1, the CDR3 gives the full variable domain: NAGVMQNPRHLVRRRGQEARLRCSPMKGHSHVYWYRQLPEEGLKFMVYLQKENIIDESGMPKERFSAEFPKEGPSILRIQQVVRGDSAAYFCASSPSRRGSFNTEAFFGQGTRLTVV.

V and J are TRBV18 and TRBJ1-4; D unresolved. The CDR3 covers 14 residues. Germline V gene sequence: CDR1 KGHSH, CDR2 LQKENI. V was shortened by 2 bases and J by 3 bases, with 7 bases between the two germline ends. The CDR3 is CASSPGEPNEKLFF. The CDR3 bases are TGTGCCAGCTCACCAGGGGAACCTAATGAAAAACTGTTTTTT.

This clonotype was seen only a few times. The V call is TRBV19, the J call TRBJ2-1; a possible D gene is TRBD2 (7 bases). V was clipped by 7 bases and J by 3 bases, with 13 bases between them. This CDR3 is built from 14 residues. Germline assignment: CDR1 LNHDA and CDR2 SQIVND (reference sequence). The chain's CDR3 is CASMWRGGYNEQFF. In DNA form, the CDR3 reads TGTGCCAGTATGTGGAGGGGGGGCTACAATGAGCAGTTCTTC.

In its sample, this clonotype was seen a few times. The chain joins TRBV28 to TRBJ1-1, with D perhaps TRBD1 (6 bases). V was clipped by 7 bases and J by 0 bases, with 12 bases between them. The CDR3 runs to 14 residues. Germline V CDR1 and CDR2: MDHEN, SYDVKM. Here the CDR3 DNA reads TGTGCCAGCACGAGGGACATCCTGAACACTGAAGCTTTCTTT. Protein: CASTRDILNTEAFF.

The CDR3 protein is CASSLGGQGEQFF. In nucleotides, the CDR3 is TGTGCCAGCAGCTTAGGTGGACAGGGGGAGCAGTTCTTC. The chain is built from TRBV7-2 and TRBJ2-1, with 9 bases lining up with TRBD1. The V and J ends lost 1 base and 10 bases, in that order; junction bases with no gene match: 2. Looked up from germline, CDR1 is SGHTA and CDR2 is FQGNSA. The CDR3 runs 13 residues. The full variable domain, in which reference TRBV7-2 and TRBJ2-1 provide the parts outside the CDR3, is GAGVSQSPSNKVTEKGKDVELRCDPISGHTALYWYRQSLGQGLEFLIYFQGNSAPDKSGLPSDRFSAERTGGSVSTLTIQRTQQEDSAVYLCASSLGGQGEQFFGPGTRLTVL.

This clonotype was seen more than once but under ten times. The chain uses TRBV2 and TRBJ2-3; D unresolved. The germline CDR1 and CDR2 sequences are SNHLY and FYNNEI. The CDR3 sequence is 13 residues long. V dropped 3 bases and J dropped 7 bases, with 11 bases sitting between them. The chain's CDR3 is CASSEVSGYTQYF. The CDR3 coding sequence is TGTGCCAGCAGTGAGGTATCGGGTTATACGCAGTATTTT.

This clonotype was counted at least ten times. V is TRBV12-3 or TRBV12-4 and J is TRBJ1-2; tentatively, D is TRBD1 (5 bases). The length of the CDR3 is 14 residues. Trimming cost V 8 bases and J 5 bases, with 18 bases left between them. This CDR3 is CASRPGGGSYGYTF. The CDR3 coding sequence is TGTGCCAGCCGGCCGGGGGGAGGGAGTTATGGCTACACCTTC.

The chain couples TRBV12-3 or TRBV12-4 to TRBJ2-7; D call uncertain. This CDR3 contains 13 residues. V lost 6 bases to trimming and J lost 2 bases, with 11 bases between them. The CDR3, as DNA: TGTGCCAGCAGCCCAGACAAGCCCTACGAGCAGTACTTC. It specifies CASSPDKPYEQYF.

The DNA of the CDR3 is TGTGCCAGCAGTTTCCAGGGCAGAGGGTTCACTGGGGCCAACGTCCTGACTTTC. Amino acid sequence: CASSFQGRGFTGANVLTF. The V call is TRBV6-5, the J call TRBJ2-6; D tentatively fits TRBD1 or TRBD2 (5 bases each). V shed 4 bases and J shed 2 bases, with 18 bases lying between them. Germline CDR1 and CDR2: MNHEY and SVGAGI. The CDR3 consists of 18 residues.

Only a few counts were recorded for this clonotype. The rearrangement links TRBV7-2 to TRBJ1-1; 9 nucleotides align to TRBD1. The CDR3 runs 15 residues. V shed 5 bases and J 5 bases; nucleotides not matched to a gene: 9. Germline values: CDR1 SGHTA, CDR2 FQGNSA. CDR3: CASSPPGTGRTEAFF. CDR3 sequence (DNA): TGTGCCAGCAGCCCCCCGGGGACAGGGCGAACTGAAGCTTTCTTT. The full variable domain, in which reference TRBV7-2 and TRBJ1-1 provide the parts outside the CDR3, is GAGVSQSPSNKVTEKGKDVELRCDPISGHTALYWYRQSLGQGLEFLIYFQGNSAPDKSGLPSDRFSAERTGGSVSTLTIQRTQQEDSAVYLCASSPPGTGRTEAFFGQGTRLTVV.

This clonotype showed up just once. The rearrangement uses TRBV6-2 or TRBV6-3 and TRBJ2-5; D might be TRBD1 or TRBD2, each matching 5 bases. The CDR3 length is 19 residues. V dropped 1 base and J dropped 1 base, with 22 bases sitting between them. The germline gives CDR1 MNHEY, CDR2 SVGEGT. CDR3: CASSYYMTTKSGLQETQYF. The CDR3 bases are TGTGCCAGCAGTTACTACATGACAACCAAATCGGGGCTCCAAGAGACCCAGTACTTC.

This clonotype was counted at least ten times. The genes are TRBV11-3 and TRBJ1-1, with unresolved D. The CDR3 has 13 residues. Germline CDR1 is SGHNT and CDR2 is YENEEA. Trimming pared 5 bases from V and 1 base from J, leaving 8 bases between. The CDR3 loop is CASSRATNTEAFF. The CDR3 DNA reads TGTGCCAGCAGCCGCGCGACGAACACTGAAGCTTTCTTT. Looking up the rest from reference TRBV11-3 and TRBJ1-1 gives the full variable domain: EAGVVQSPRYKIIEKKQPVAFWCNPISGHNTLYWYLQNLGQGPELLIRYENEEAVDDSQLPKDRFSAERLKGVDSTLKIQPAELGDSAVYLCASSRATNTEAFFGQGTRLTVV.

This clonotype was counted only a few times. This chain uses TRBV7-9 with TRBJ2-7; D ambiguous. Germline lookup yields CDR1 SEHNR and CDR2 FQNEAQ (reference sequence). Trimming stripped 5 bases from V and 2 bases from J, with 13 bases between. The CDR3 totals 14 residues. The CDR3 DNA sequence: TGTGCCAGCAGCCCACAGCAGACAACCTACGAGCAGTACTTC. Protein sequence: CASSPQQTTYEQYF.

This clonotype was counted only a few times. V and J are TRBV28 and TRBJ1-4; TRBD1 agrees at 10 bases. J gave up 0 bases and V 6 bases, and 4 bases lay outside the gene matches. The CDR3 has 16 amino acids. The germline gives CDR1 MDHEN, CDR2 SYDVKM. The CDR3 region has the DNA TGTGCCAGCAGGGGACAGGGGATAACAACTAATGAAAAACTGTTTTTT. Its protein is CASRGQGITTNEKLFF. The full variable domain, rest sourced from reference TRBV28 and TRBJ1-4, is DVKVTQSSRYLVKRTGEKVFLECVQDMDHENMFWYRQDPGLGLRLIYFSYDVKMKEKGDIPEGYSVSREKKERFSLILESASTNQTSMYLCASRGQGITTNEKLFFGSGTQLSVL.

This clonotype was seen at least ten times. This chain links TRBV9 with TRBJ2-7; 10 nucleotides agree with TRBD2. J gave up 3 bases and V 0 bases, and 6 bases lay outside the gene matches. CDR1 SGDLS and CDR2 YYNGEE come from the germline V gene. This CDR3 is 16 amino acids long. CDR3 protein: CASSVGGSGGFYEQYF. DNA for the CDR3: TGTGCCAGCAGCGTAGGAGGTAGCGGGGGGTTCTACGAGCAGTACTTC.

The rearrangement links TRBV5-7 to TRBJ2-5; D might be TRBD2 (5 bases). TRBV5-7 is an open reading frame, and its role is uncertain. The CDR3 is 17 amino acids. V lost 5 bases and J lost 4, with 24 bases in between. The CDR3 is CASSSRGPRGSAETQYF. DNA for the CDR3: TGTGCCAGCAGTTCCCGTGGCCCGCGCGGGTCGGCAGAGACCCAGTACTTC.